This record covers a single T cell receptor beta chain. Its antigen is currently unknown. These data originate in a study of cytomegalovirus exposure and HLA in healthy donors. Regarding the study as a whole: As confirmed in vitro, three CMV-associated chains were specific for CMV antigens. The study recorded around 160 TCR beta chains that were cytomegalovirus-associated.

The method was immunoSEQ multiplex PCR; TCRdb's version includes in-frame clones alone and lacks a portion of them. The table records 200,000 to 300,000 clones, 86% of them present only once. Germline V gene lookup returns CDR1 GTSNPN and CDR2 SVGIG (reference sequence). The CDR3 runs 13 residues. V was shortened by 4 bases and J by 4 bases, with 11 bases between the two germline ends. The rearrangement uses TRBV30 and TRBJ1-5, with D maybe TRBD1 (6 bases). This TCR derives from a woman under 40 in good health and CMV-seropositive. Sequenced: PBMCs. This chain's CDR3 is CAWTKGGNQPQHF. The CDR3 DNA follows: TGTGCCTGGACCAAAGGGGGAAATCAGCCCCAGCATTTT.